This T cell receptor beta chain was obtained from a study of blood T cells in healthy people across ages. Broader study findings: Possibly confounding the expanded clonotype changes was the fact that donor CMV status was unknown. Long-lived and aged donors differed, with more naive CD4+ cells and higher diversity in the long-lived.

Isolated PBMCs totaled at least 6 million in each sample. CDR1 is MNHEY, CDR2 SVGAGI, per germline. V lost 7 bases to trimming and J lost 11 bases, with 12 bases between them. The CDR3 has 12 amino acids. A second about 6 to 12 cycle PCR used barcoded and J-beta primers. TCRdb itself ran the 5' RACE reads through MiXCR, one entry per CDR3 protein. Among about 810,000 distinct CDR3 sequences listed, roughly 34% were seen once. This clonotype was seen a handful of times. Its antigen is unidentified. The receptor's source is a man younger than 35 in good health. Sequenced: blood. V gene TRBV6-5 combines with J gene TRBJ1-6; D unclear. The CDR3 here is CASNTPKAPLHF. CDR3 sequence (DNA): TGTGCCAGCAATACGCCCAAGGCACCCCTCCACTTT.